Shown below are 2 T cell receptor beta chains from a single sample sequenced in a study of T-cell reconstitution after alpha-beta-depleted transplantation in children. Library preparation (for TCRbeta) was performed with unique molecular identifiers. One entry per CDR3 protein, called by TCRdb with MiXCR from the PCR reads. The repertoire consists of about 240,000 distinct CDR3 sequences, with about 25% occurring once and the leading ten covering about 2.5%. The specimen comprised PBMCs, sampled before TCRalphabeta/CD19-depleted stem cell transplant. All receptors derive from a girl aged 2 to 10 with Fanconi anemia, due to receive a stem cell transplant.

The V and J genes are TRBV7-3 and TRBJ2-2, with 12 bases aligning to TRBD2. V trimming: 5 bases; J trimming: 8 bases; junction bases outside the gene matches: 24. Germline-derived CDR1 and CDR2 are SGHTA and FQGTGA. The CDR3 has 21 amino acids. The CDR3 DNA is TGTGCCAGCAGCCTAAACCTCAACCTAGCGCCTAGCGGGGGGGCGATAGGGGAGCTGTTTTTT. Residues: CASSLNLNLAPSGGAIGELFF.

The chain employs TRBV5-1 and TRBJ1-2, with TRBD1 as a possible D gene (6 bases). In germline, CDR1 is SGHRS, CDR2 YFSETQ. V shed 3 bases and J shed 3 bases, with 9 bases lying between them. This CDR3 has 13 amino acids. The chain's CDR3 is CASSSDSYYGYTF. DNA of the CDR3: TGCGCCAGCAGCTCGGACAGCTACTATGGCTACACCTTC.